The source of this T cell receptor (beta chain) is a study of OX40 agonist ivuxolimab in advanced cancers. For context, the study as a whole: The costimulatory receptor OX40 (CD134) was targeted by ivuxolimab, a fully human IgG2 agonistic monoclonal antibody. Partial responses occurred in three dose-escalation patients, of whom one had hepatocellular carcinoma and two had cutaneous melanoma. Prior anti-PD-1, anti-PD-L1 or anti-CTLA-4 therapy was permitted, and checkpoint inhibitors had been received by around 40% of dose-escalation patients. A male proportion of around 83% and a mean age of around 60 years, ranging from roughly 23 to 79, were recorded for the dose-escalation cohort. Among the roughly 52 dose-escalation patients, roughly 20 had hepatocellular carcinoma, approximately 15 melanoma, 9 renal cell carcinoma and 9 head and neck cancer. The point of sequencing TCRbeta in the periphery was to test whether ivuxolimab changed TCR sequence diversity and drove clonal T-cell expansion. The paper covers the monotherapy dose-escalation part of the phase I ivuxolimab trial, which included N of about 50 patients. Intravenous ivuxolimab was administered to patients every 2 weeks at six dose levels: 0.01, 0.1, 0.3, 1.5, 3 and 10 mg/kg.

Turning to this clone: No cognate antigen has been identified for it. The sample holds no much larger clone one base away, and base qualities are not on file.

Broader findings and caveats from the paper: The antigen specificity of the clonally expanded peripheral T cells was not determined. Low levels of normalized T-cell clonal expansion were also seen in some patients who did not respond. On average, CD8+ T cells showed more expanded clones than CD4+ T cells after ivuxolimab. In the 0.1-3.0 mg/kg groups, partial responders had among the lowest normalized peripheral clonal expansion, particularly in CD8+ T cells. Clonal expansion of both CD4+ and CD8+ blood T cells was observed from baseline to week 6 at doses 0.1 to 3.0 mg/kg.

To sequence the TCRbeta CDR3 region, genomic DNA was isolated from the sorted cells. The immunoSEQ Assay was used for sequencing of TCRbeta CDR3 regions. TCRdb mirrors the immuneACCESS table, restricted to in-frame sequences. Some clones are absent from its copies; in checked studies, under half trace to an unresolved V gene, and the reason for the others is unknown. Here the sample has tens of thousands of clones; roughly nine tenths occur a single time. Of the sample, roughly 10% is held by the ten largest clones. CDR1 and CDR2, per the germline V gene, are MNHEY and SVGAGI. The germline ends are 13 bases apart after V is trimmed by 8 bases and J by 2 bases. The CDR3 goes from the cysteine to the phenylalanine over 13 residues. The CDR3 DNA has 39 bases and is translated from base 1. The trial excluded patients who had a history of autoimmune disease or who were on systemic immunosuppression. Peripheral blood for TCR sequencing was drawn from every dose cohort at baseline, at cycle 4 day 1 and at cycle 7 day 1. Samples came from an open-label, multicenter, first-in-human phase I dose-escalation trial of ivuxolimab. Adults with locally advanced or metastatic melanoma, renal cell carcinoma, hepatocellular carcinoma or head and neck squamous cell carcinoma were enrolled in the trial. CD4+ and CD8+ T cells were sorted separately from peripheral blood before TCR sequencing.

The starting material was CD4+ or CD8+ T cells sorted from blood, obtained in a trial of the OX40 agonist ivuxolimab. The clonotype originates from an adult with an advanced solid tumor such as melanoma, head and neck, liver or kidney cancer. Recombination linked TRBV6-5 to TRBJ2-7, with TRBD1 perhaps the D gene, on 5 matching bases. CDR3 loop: CASGDPGTYEQYF. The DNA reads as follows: TGTGCCAGCGGAGACCCAGGGACCTACGAGCAGTACTTC.